The 19 T cell receptor beta chains presented below share a single source sample, sequenced in a study of control samples from healthy donors and cancer patients. Assay used: immunoSEQ multiplex PCR; TCRdb lists only in-frame clones, some missing. The sample lists 130,000 to 150,000 clones; approximately 93% were seen once. What was sequenced was blood. The receptors shown here come from a young man in good health.

The chain combines TRBV13 with TRBJ2-3; 7 bases agree with TRBD2. Trimming cost V 8 bases and J 7 bases; bases outside gene matches: 15. Germline V lookup: CDR1 PRHDT, CDR2 FYEKMQ (reference sequence). The CDR3 consists of 15 residues. The CDR3 loop reads CASSTLSGNEYTQYF. CDR3 DNA sequence: TGTGCCAGCTCAACTCTCAGCGGGAATGAGTATACGCAGTATTTT. Together with reference TRBV13 and TRBJ2-3, the CDR3 gives the full variable domain: AAGVIQSPRHLIKEKRETATLKCYPIPRHDTVYWYQQGPGQDPQFLISFYEKMQSDKGSIPDRFSAQQFSDYHSELNMSSLELGDSALYFCASSTLSGNEYTQYFGPGTRLTVL.

The J gene is TRBJ1-2, the V gene TRBV18; D remains ambiguous. Trimming shortened V by 10 bases and J by 3 bases, and 15 bases separated the two germline ends. This CDR3 has 13 residues. Germline V gives CDR1 KGHSH, CDR2 LQKENI. CDR3: CATQSESHYGYTF. Written as DNA, the CDR3 is TGTGCCACCCAAAGTGAGAGTCACTATGGCTACACCTTC.

On this clone: This CDR3 is also generated by other DNA sequences in the sample. The chain is built from TRBV5-1 and TRBJ1-6, with 10 positions matching TRBD1. V lost 0 bases and J lost 10; bases outside the gene matches: 4. Germline V gene lookup returns CDR1 SGHRS and CDR2 YFSETQ. The CDR3 spans 15 residues. The CDR3 DNA is TGCGCCAGCAGCTTGGGGGGACAGGGGCGGTCACCCCTCCACTTT. Its protein product is CASSLGGQGRSPLHF.

The J gene is TRBJ2-7, the V gene TRBV28, with D possibly matching TRBD2 (6 bases). V lost 9 bases and J 4 bases, leaving 19 bases between the germline ends. This CDR3 has 14 amino acids. Germline CDR1 MDHEN, CDR2 SYDVKM. The CDR3 sequence is CASVSGTEDYEQYF. CDR3 DNA: TGTGCCAGTGTATCCGGGACTGAAGATTACGAGCAGTACTTC.

The chain couples TRBV6-6 to TRBJ1-2; unclear D gene. V lost 7 bases to trimming and J lost 2 bases, with 8 bases between them. Germline V gene lookup returns CDR1 MNHNY and CDR2 SVGAGI (reference sequence). The CDR3 consists of 12 residues. CDR3 DNA: TGTGCCAGCATATCTGACAACTATGGCTACACCTTC. It is translated as CASISDNYGYTF.

The chain uses TRBV27 and TRBJ1-2; maybe TRBD1 (5 bases). The CDR3 loop spans 15 amino acids. Trimming cost V 2 bases and J 4 bases, with 14 bases left between them. CDR1 is MNHEY and CDR2 is SMNVEV in the germline V gene (reference sequence). Written as DNA, the CDR3 is TGTGCCAGCAGTTTAAGCCAGGGCCTAGTCTATGGCTACACCTTC. It yields the protein CASSLSQGLVYGYTF.

The chain is built from TRBV6-5 and TRBJ2-5; D perhaps matches TRBD2 (5 bases). This CDR3 is 13 amino acids long. The V gene's germline CDR1 is MNHEY and CDR2 SVGAGI. Deletions cut 7 bases from V and 5 bases from J, with 14 bases between. CDR3 region: CASIRQRGETQYF. CDR3 in DNA: TGTGCCAGCATCCGGCAACGCGGGGAGACCCAGTACTTC.

The V call is TRBV5-4, the J call TRBJ2-1, with TRBD1 identical over 11 bases. CDR3 length equals 15 residues. With V trimmed by 6 bases and J by 3 bases, 5 bases remained unmatched. Germline V gives CDR1 SGHNT, CDR2 YYREEE (reference sequence). CDR3 loop: CASTSGTGGYNEQFF. DNA of the CDR3: TGTGCCAGCACCTCCGGGACAGGGGGCTACAATGAGCAGTTCTTC.

The chain links TRBV19 to TRBJ2-2; tentatively, D is TRBD1 or TRBD2 (7 bases each). The CDR3 contains 14 residues. CDR1 and CDR2 from the germline V gene are LNHDA and SQIVND (reference sequence). The V end was cut by 5 bases, the J end by 7 bases, with 14 bases between. CDR3 in amino acids: CASSSQGGIGELFF. The CDR3 bases are TGTGCCAGTAGTTCCCAGGGGGGGATCGGGGAGCTGTTTTTT.

The chain uses TRBV21-1 and TRBJ2-2; the DNA was not compared with TRBD1, the D call given in the table. TRBV21-1 is tagged as a pseudogene. This CDR3 is 15 amino acids long. The CDR3 region is CASSNRVGSTGELFF. The CDR3 nucleotides are TGTGCCAGCAGCAACAGGGTAGGTAGCACCGGGGAGCTGTTTTTT.

The chain is built from TRBV7-6 and TRBJ2-1; the D gene is possibly TRBD1 (6 bases). Trimming stripped 5 bases from V and 6 bases from J, with 17 bases between. The germline V gene has CDR1 SGHVS and CDR2 FNYEAQ. There are 15 residues in the CDR3. CDR3 in DNA: TGTGCCAGCAGCCCAACAGGGACCGAGGGCAATGAGCAGTTCTTC. This sequence encodes CASSPTGTEGNEQFF.

The gene calls are TRBV25-1 and TRBJ2-3, with D perhaps TRBD2 (5 bases). The CDR3 loop spans 14 amino acids. Germline V gives CDR1 MGHDK, CDR2 SYGVNS. Trimming pared 5 bases from V and 6 bases from J, leaving 15 bases between. The CDR3 DNA sequence: TGTGCCAGCAGTACCGGCGCGGGTTTTGATACGCAGTATTTT. This encodes CASSTGAGFDTQYF. The full variable domain, its missing parts supplied by reference TRBV25-1 and TRBJ2-3, is EADIYQTPRYLVIGTGKKITLECSQTMGHDKMYWYQQDPGMELHLIHYSYGVNSTEKGDLSSESTVSRIRTEHFPLTLESARPSHTSQYLCASSTGAGFDTQYFGPGTRLTVL.

The chain carries TRBV11-2 and TRBJ1-2; D is ambiguous. The length of the CDR3 is 14 residues. CDR1 and CDR2 (germline): SGHAT, FQNNGV. Trimming shortened V by 5 bases and J by 6 bases, and 16 bases separated the two germline ends. The CDR3 DNA is TGTGCCAGCAGCCCCTGGACGGGAGAGGATGGCTACACCTTC. Its protein is CASSPWTGEDGYTF.

This chain uses TRBV19 with TRBJ1-5, with TRBD1 matching over 7 bases. The CDR3 is 15 amino acids. Germline V gene data show CDR1 as LNHDA and CDR2 as SQIVND (reference sequence). Trimming removed 3 bases from V and 1 base from J; junction bases left unmatched: 3. CDR3 nucleotides: TGTGCCAGTAGTATCACAGGGGACAGCAATCAGCCCCAGCATTTT. This encodes CASSITGDSNQPQHF.

The rearrangement links TRBV27 to TRBJ2-5; 12 positions match TRBD2. This CDR3 is built from 16 residues. The V and J ends lost 3 bases and 4 bases, in that order; junction bases with no gene match: 6. CDR1 MNHEY and CDR2 SMNVEV come from the germline V gene (reference sequence). CDR3 DNA sequence: TGTGCCAGCAGTTTTCTAGCGGGAGGGGTAGGAGAGACCCAGTACTTC. As protein: CASSFLAGGVGETQYF.

The V and J genes are TRBV19 and TRBJ2-1, with D possibly TRBD1 on 6 matching bases. This CDR3 comprises 14 residues. Between the trimmed V and J ends, which lost 5 bases and 8 bases, there was a span of 16 bases. In germline, CDR1 is LNHDA, CDR2 SQIVND (reference sequence). The CDR3 reads CASSQGLMIDEQFF. CDR3 coding DNA: TGTGCCAGTAGTCAGGGGCTAATGATCGATGAGCAGTTCTTC.

The chain joins TRBV13 to TRBJ2-7; D may correspond to TRBD1 or TRBD2 (5 bases each). CDR3 length: 14 residues. Looked up from germline, CDR1 is PRHDT and CDR2 is FYEKMQ (reference sequence). Trimming removed 5 bases at V and 0 bases at J, with 11 bases between. Here the CDR3 reads CASSGRGASYEQYF. CDR3 coding DNA: TGTGCCAGCAGCGGGAGAGGGGCCTCCTACGAGCAGTACTTC.

This rearrangement joins TRBV5-1 to TRBJ2-7; TRBD1 agrees at 12 bases. The CDR3 has 14 residues. CDR1 and CDR2 from the germline V gene are SGHRS and YFSETQ. Unmatched junction bases numbered 4, after V lost 4 bases and J lost 5 bases. Written as DNA, the CDR3 is TGCGCCAGCAGCCCCGGGACAGGGGGCAACGAGCAGTACTTC. Encoded protein: CASSPGTGGNEQYF.

V usage is TRBV30 and J usage is TRBJ2-3, with a weak D call TRBD1 (5 bases). CDR1 is GTSNPN, CDR2 SVGIG, per germline (reference sequence). Trimming left V 0 bases short and J 3 bases short, with 10 bases between. The CDR3 length is 14 residues. The DNA for the CDR3 is TGTGCCTGGAGTGTAGGGGTGGGGACAGATACGCAGTATTTT. The encoded protein is CAWSVGVGTDTQYF. Full variable domain (outside the CDR3, taken from reference TRBV30 and TRBJ2-3): SQTIHQWPATLVQPVGSPLSLECTVEGTSNPNLYWYRQAAGRGLQLLFYSVGIGQISSEVPQNLSASRPQDRQFILSSKKLLLSDSGFYLCAWSVGVGTDTQYFGPGTRLTVL.